This T cell receptor (beta chain) is drawn from a study of shared clonotypes between healthy human individuals. With respect to this clone: Its antigen is unidentified.

Broader study findings: Generally, naive subsets (rather than memory subsets) showed larger estimated richness. The sharing of approximately 4.6% of naive CD4 clonotypes was seen across a few donors.

The assay used deep level. Here immunoSEQ multiplex PCR was the method, and the copy in TCRdb shows in-frame clones only, minus some. The top ten clones hold 0.5% to 0.6% of a sample with roughly 1,000,000 clones, around three quarters of them seen once. This CDR3 has 15 residues. The germline V gene encodes CDR1 SNHLY and CDR2 FYNNEI. Trimming left V 6 bases short and J 4 bases short, with 16 bases between. All of the donors resided in Nashville, Tennessee, and each was a Caucasian adult. This rearrangement joins TRBV2 to TRBJ1-5; no definite D call. The TCR was taken from a man between 18 and 29 years old in good health. Some clones in this sample may be carry-over from other donors' samples. Sequencing used memory CD4+ T cells from PBMCs. Subset: CD45RA-negative fraction. CDR3 in amino acids: CASRTGRESNQPQHF. The CDR3 nucleotides read TGTGCCAGCAGAACCGGACGGGAATCTAATCAGCCCCAGCATTTT.